Given below is one TCR beta chain in context. Unique molecular identifiers were incorporated into the prepared TCRbeta library. MiXCR was run by TCRdb on the PCR reads, yielding one entry per CDR3 protein. The sample lists 900,000 or so distinct CDR3 sequences; around 17% were seen once. The data derive from a study of T-cell reconstitution after alpha-beta-depleted transplantation in children. Germline CDR1 reads SEHNR; CDR2 reads FQNEAQ (reference sequence). The CDR3 runs to 15 residues. Unmatched junction bases numbered 6, after V lost 5 bases and J lost 7 bases. This sample comprised PBMCs, mostly from graft donor cells, obtained 360 days after TCRalphabeta/CD19-depleted stem cell transplant. The origin of this receptor is a male patient younger than 18 who had a stem cell transplant for acute lymphoblastic leukemia, so the T cells may come from the graft donor. This rearrangement joins TRBV7-9 to TRBJ2-1; 12 positions agree with TRBD1. The DNA for the CDR3 is TGTGCCAGCAGCGGGGGACAGGGGGCATGGAATGAGCAGTTCTTC. It yields the protein CASSGGQGAWNEQFF.